The clone carrying this T cell receptor (beta chain) was counted once. The data were taken from a study of blood T cell repertoires in COVID-19. On the study more broadly: Researchers got acute and convalescent COVID-19 samples from the United States, Italy and Spain. Sample material is recorded as cDNA or gDNA derived from T cells, B-cell-depleted T cells, or PBMCs.

Trimming cost V 0 bases and J 7 bases, with 6 bases left between them. The germline gives CDR1 SGHAT, CDR2 FQNNGV. The CDR3 contains 12 residues. Assay: immunoSEQ multiplex PCR; the TCRdb copy retains only in-frame clones and omits some. The sample holds 80,000 to 100,000 clones, around 84% seen once. The sequenced sample was peripheral blood. This TCR came from a woman aged 80 or over in a cohort sampled during active or convalescent COVID-19. This rearrangement joins TRBV11-2 to TRBJ1-2; D uncertain. The CDR3 DNA reads TGTGCCAGCAGCTTAGACGGTATTGGCTACACCTTC. Amino acid sequence: CASSLDGIGYTF.